This passage covers 9 T cell receptor beta chains from one sample sequenced in a study of memory CD4+ T cells and cytomegalovirus serostatus. The sort gate was single viable CD3+CD4+CD8-CD45RO+ cells for memory CD4+ T cells. Only in-frame clones appear in the TCRdb table, and some are missing; sequencing was by immunoSEQ multiplex PCR. The repertoire holds about 50,000 clones, with about three quarters as singletons. Sequencing was done on a sample of memory CD4+ T cells from blood. The receptors were sampled from an adult in good health and CMV-seronegative.

The chain is built from TRBV30 and TRBJ1-2; D is possibly TRBD1 (5 bases). V shed 4 bases and J shed 6 bases, with 18 bases lying between them. The germline CDR1 and CDR2 sequences are GTSNPN and SVGIG (reference sequence). This CDR3 has 14 residues. CDR3 DNA: TGTGCCTGGAAACTATGGGGGGATCAGGATGGCTACACCTTC. It translates to CAWKLWGDQDGYTF. Complete variable domain (other parts from reference TRBV30 and TRBJ1-2): SQTIHQWPATLVQPVGSPLSLECTVEGTSNPNLYWYRQAAGRGLQLLFYSVGIGQISSEVPQNLSASRPQDRQFILSSKKLLLSDSGFYLCAWKLWGDQDGYTFGSGTRLTVV.

V and J are TRBV7-9 and TRBJ1-2, with 12 positions matching TRBD1. After removal of 5 bases from V and 8 bases from J, the junction contained 9 bases not matched to a gene. Looked up from germline, CDR1 is SEHNR and CDR2 is FQNEAQ (reference sequence). The length of the CDR3 is 15 residues. CDR3 coding DNA: TGTGCCAGCAGCCGCGGGGGACAGGGGGCTTTGGGCTACACCTTC. This sequence encodes CASSRGGQGALGYTF. Full variable domain (remainder filled in from reference TRBV7-9 and TRBJ1-2): DTGVSQNPRHKITKRGQNVTFRCDPISEHNRLYWYRQTLGQGPEFLTYFQNEAQLEKSRLLSDRFSAERPKGSFSTLEIQRTEQGDSAMYLCASSRGGQGALGYTFGSGTRLTVV.

The rearrangement links TRBV5-5 to TRBJ1-1; D is unresolved. The V and J ends lost 4 bases and 4 bases respectively, with 11 bases between them. Germline values: CDR1 SGHKS, CDR2 YYEKEE (reference sequence). The CDR3 is 13 amino acids. The CDR3 region is CASSQQWGTEAFF. Written as DNA, the CDR3 is TGTGCCAGCAGCCAACAATGGGGCACTGAAGCTTTCTTT.

The chain employs TRBV5-6 and TRBJ1-1; maybe TRBD1 (6 bases). Germline V gene data show CDR1 as SGHDT and CDR2 as YYEEEE. V was trimmed by 4 bases and J by 0 bases, leaving 13 bases between them. The length of the CDR3 is 15 residues. Here the CDR3 reads CASSDRTLMNTEAFF. The CDR3 DNA reads TGTGCCAGCAGCGACAGGACACTTATGAACACTGAAGCTTTCTTT. The variable domain in full, with the rest retrieved from reference TRBV5-6 and TRBJ1-1, is DAGVTQSPTHLIKTRGQQVTLRCSPKSGHDTVSWYQQALGQGPQFIFQYYEEEERQRGNFPDRFSGHQFPNYSSELNVNALLLGDSALYLCASSDRTLMNTEAFFGQGTRLTVV.

This clone has a handful of counts. V usage is TRBV11-2 and J usage is TRBJ2-5; TRBD2 is a possible D gene (5 bases). Trimming left V 1 base short and J 4 bases short, with 16 bases between. The germline gives CDR1 SGHAT, CDR2 FQNNGV. CDR3 length equals 16 residues. In nucleotides, the CDR3 is TGTGCCAGCAGCTTAGGAGGGCCGAACTGGGGAGAGACCCAGTACTTC. It codes for CASSLGGPNWGETQYF.

V is TRBV7-8 and J is TRBJ1-2; D is undetermined. The CDR3 loop spans 12 amino acids. CDR1 and CDR2 from the germline V gene are SGHVS and FQNEAQ. V lost 3 bases, J lost 5 bases, and 7 bases lay in between. For the CDR3, the DNA is TGTGCCAGCAGCTTGTCTGATTATGGCTACACCTTC. Its translation is CASSLSDYGYTF.

The V and J genes are TRBV5-8 and TRBJ1-1; no definite D call. The germline gives CDR1 SGHTS, CDR2 YDEGEE. This CDR3 spans 15 amino acids. With 4 bases removed from V and 0 bases from J, the gap between germline ends came to 13 bases. The CDR3, as DNA: TGTGCCAGCAGCAATTTTAGACACTTGAACACTGAAGCTTTCTTT. Translating gives CASSNFRHLNTEAFF.

The chain links TRBV7-2 to TRBJ1-4; maybe TRBD1 (6 bases). CDR1 is SGHTA, CDR2 FQGNSA, per germline. The V gene lost 4 bases and the J gene lost 4 bases, with 13 bases spanning the gap. The CDR3 is made up of 15 amino acids. CDR3 nucleotide sequence: TGTGCCAGCAGCTCCGGGGGGCGCGATAATGAAAAACTGTTTTTT. Residues: CASSSGGRDNEKLFF.

In this sample, this clone turned up a few times. The rearrangement joins TRBV11-1 to TRBJ2-7; D not certain. Trimming took off 7 bases at V and 1 base at J, with 11 bases between the two ends. Looked up from germline, CDR1 is SGHAT and CDR2 is FQDESV (reference sequence). The CDR3 has 13 residues. CDR3 DNA: TGTGCCAGCATGAGTACAGAGTCCTACGAGCAGTACTTC. Protein sequence: CASMSTESYEQYF.